This T cell receptor (beta chain) emerged from a study of control samples from healthy donors and cancer patients. Sequencing was performed with immunoSEQ multiplex PCR; in TCRdb, only in-frame clones are kept and a portion is missing. The sample lists about 130,000 clones; roughly 90% were seen once. The CDR3 consists of 13 residues. CDR1 is SGHNT, CDR2 YYREEE, per germline (reference sequence). V dropped 1 base and J dropped 6 bases, with 7 bases sitting between them. This TCR derives from a woman aged 50 to 60 in good health. The source material was blood. The J gene is TRBJ2-2, the V gene TRBV5-4; D is uncertain. The CDR3: CASSLLTAGELFF. CDR3 coding DNA: TGTGCCAGCAGCTTGTTGACGGCCGGGGAGCTGTTTTTT.